A single sample gave rise to the 30 T cell receptor beta chains below, sequenced in a study of cytomegalovirus exposure and HLA in healthy donors. The PCR employed 60 Vbeta primers together with 13 Jbeta primers. The repertoire was sequenced with immunoSEQ multiplex PCR; TCRdb's copy has only in-frame clones and lacks some. Of around 160,000 clones in the sample, approximately 77% were seen once. The source material was PBMCs. These receptors were taken from a male donor in good health and CMV-seropositive.

The chain recombines TRBV6-5 with TRBJ2-5; the match to TRBD1 covers 8 bases. V lost 6 bases, J lost 11 bases, and 11 bases stayed unmatched. The CDR3 covers 13 residues. Germline values: CDR1 MNHEY, CDR2 SVGAGI. The CDR3 sequence is CASSSTGAREQYF. In DNA form, the CDR3 reads TGTGCCAGCAGCTCGACAGGGGCTCGAGAGCAGTACTTC.

V is TRBV12-2 and J is TRBJ2-7; TRBD1 reflects the table's D call only, with no check against the DNA. TRBV12-2 is flagged as a pseudogene. CDR3 size: 18 residues. The chain's CDR3 is CASRLNEGQTKASYEQYF. In DNA, the CDR3 is TGTGCAAGTCGCTTGAATGAGGGACAGACGAAAGCCTCCTACGAGCAGTACTTC.

This clone was seen more than once but under ten times. The CDR3: CASSSGTNEKLFF. CDR3 bases: TGTGCCAGCTCGAGTGGAACTAATGAAAAACTGTTTTTT. The rearrangement joins TRBV18 to TRBJ1-4, with no clear D. CDR1 is KGHSH, CDR2 LQKENI, per germline. Trimming removed 6 bases at V and 1 base at J, with 6 bases between. The CDR3 extends over 13 amino acids.

The V and J genes are TRBV5-1 and TRBJ2-7; 8 bases fit TRBD2. In germline, CDR1 is SGHRS, CDR2 YFSETQ. Trimming cost V 7 bases and J 0 bases; bases outside gene matches: 6. There are 14 residues in the CDR3. CDR3 nucleotides: TGCGCCAGCTCTCGGGGGGGTAGCTCCTACGAGCAGTACTTC. Translating gives CASSRGGSSYEQYF.

The chain recombines TRBV7-3 with TRBJ2-3; 9 nucleotides line up with TRBD2. This CDR3 region has 18 residues. Germline V lookup: CDR1 SGHTA, CDR2 FQGTGA. Losses at the gene ends were 0 bases for V and 0 bases for J; bases not matched to a gene: 7. CDR3 nucleotides: TGTGCCAGCAGCTTAACAGCGGGGGGCCCCTATAGCACAGATACGCAGTATTTT. Protein: CASSLTAGGPYSTDTQYF.

The rearrangement uses TRBV19 and TRBJ2-2; D is unresolved. This CDR3 spans 12 amino acids. Germline loops: CDR1 LNHDA, CDR2 SQIVND (reference sequence). Deletions cut 3 bases from V and 7 bases from J, with 6 bases between. Here the CDR3 DNA reads TGTGCCAGTAGTATGGCGGTCGGGGAGCTGTTTTTT. Translating it yields CASSMAVGELFF.

This chain joins TRBV15 and TRBJ1-1; TRBD1 agrees at 7 bases. The V gene's germline CDR1 is LNHNV and CDR2 YYDKDF (reference sequence). Trimming cost V 0 bases and J 0 bases; bases outside gene matches: 4. The CDR3 loop spans 16 amino acids. The CDR3 DNA sequence: TGTGCCACCAGCAGAGATCGAGGGACAGTGAACACTGAAGCTTTCTTT. Its translation: CATSRDRGTVNTEAFF. The whole variable domain, filled in from reference TRBV15 and TRBJ1-1, reads DAMVIQNPRYQVTQFGKPVTLSCSQTLNHNVMYWYQQKSSQAPKLLFHYYDKDFNNEADTPDNFQSRRPNTSFCFLDIRSPGLGDTAMYLCATSRDRGTVNTEAFFGQGTRLTVV.

The V call is TRBV5-1, the J call TRBJ2-7; 7 nucleotides align to TRBD1. The trim removed 0 bases at V and 2 bases at J, leaving 2 bases unmatched. CDR1 and CDR2 from the germline V gene are SGHRS and YFSETQ. This CDR3 is built from 14 residues. CDR3 DNA sequence: TGCGCCAGCAGCTTGGGAGGACAGGCCTACGAGCAGTACTTC. Translating gives CASSLGGQAYEQYF.

The rearrangement uses TRBV15 and TRBJ2-1, with D maybe TRBD2 (5 bases). V dropped 0 bases and J dropped 6 bases, with 12 bases sitting between them. Germline values: CDR1 LNHNV, CDR2 YYDKDF (reference sequence). There are 15 residues in the CDR3. The CDR3 DNA reads as TGTGCCACCAGCAGAGATGTAGCGTTAGGCAATGAGCAGTTCTTC. Encoded protein: CATSRDVALGNEQFF.

The rearrangement uses TRBV4-3 and TRBJ2-7; tentatively, D is TRBD1 (6 bases). Trimming removed 0 bases at V and 4 bases at J, with 7 bases between. CDR1 is LGHNA and CDR2 is YSLEER in the germline V gene. The CDR3 is 13 amino acids. The CDR3 here is CASSQDRGYEQYF. The CDR3 DNA is TGCGCCAGCAGCCAAGACAGGGGTTACGAGCAGTACTTC.

The chain combines TRBV6-1 with TRBJ2-7; D is possibly TRBD1 (5 bases). V lost 6 bases to trimming and J lost 2 bases, with 14 bases between them. The CDR3 is 14 residues long. CDR1 is MNHNS and CDR2 is SASEGT in the germline V gene. The CDR3 sequence: CASRVFLGAYEQYF. CDR3 bases: TGTGCCAGCAGGGTCTTCTTAGGGGCCTACGAGCAGTACTTC.

V is TRBV19 and J is TRBJ2-7; TRBD2 matches at 9 bases. CDR1 is LNHDA and CDR2 is SQIVND in the germline V gene (reference sequence). This CDR3 is 17 amino acids long. V gave up 2 bases and J gave up 2 bases; unmatched junction bases: 10. CDR3 nucleotides: TGTGCCAGTAGTATAATTCGCCCTAGCGGGGATGCCTACGAGCAGTACTTC. It specifies CASSIIRPSGDAYEQYF.

The V gene is TRBV2, the J gene TRBJ2-5; 10 bases line up with TRBD1. The J call is uncertain, as TRBJ2-7 better fits the DNA end. CDR3 length: 15 amino acids. Germline V CDR1 and CDR2: SNHLY, FYNNEI. As DNA, the CDR3 is TGTGCCAGCAGTGACCCGGGACAGGGGAGGGGCGAGCAGTACTTC. The encoded protein is CASSDPGQGRGEQYF.

This chain links TRBV30 with TRBJ1-6, with TRBD1 as a possible D gene (5 bases). Deletions cut 0 bases from V and 8 bases from J, with 17 bases between. Looked up from germline, CDR1 is GTSNPN and CDR2 is SVGIG (reference sequence). The CDR3 has 16 residues. CDR3 bases: TGTGCCTGGAGTGTAGAATCCGGGGGTGGGGATTCACCCCTCCACTTT. This encodes CAWSVESGGGDSPLHF.

The V and J genes are TRBV5-6 and TRBJ2-5; 9 bases are shared with TRBD1. From germline, CDR1 is SGHDT and CDR2 YYEEEE. This CDR3 has 13 amino acids. V lost 4 bases to trimming and J lost 7 bases; unmatched junction nucleotides: 5. The CDR3 bases are TGTGCCAGCAGCGGAACAGGGGGCGGGACCCAGTACTTC. Protein: CASSGTGGGTQYF.

The chain is built from TRBV11-2 and TRBJ1-2; the match to TRBD1 covers 8 bases. This CDR3 has 18 amino acids. The V segment lost 5 bases and the J segment 3 bases; nucleotides outside the gene matches: 17. Germline V gene lookup returns CDR1 SGHAT and CDR2 FQNNGV. CDR3 DNA: TGTGCCAGCAGCCCCTCTTGGAGGACAGGGAAGGCCGACTATGGCTACACCTTC. This codes for CASSPSWRTGKADYGYTF. The full variable domain, rest sourced from reference TRBV11-2 and TRBJ1-2, is EAGVAQSPRYKIIEKRQSVAFWCNPISGHATLYWYQQILGQGPKLLIQFQNNGVVDDSQLPKDRFSAERLKGVDSTLKIQPAKLEDSAVYLCASSPSWRTGKADYGYTFGSGTRLTVV.

This clone was detected once. The chain is built from TRBV2 and TRBJ1-1, with D possibly being TRBD1 (6 bases). The V gene's germline CDR1 is SNHLY and CDR2 FYNNEI. Trimming removed 7 bases at V and 0 bases at J, with 15 bases between. The CDR3 spans 15 residues. The CDR3 reads CASKGGLLMNTEAFF. The CDR3 nucleotides read TGTGCCAGCAAGGGGGGGCTCTTGATGAACACTGAAGCTTTCTTT.

The chain joins TRBV7-2 to TRBJ1-2; a weak D match, TRBD1 (6 bases). The CDR3 is made up of 15 amino acids. Trimming stripped 8 bases from V and 4 bases from J, with 20 bases between. CDR1 and CDR2 from the germline V gene are SGHTA and FQGNSA. The CDR3 region has the DNA TGTGCCAGCGGCCCAGTCTCCGGGACATCCTATGGCTACACCTTC. This encodes CASGPVSGTSYGYTF.

This rearrangement joins TRBV7-3 to TRBJ2-7; D unresolved. CDR1 is SGHTA, CDR2 FQGTGA, per germline. This CDR3 contains 13 residues. V lost 5 bases, J lost 3 bases, and 11 bases lay in between. The DNA of the CDR3 is TGTGCCAGCAGCCGCCATCCCGGCTACGAGCAGTACTTC. It encodes CASSRHPGYEQYF.

The chain combines TRBV19 with TRBJ2-1, with TRBD1 as a possible D gene (7 bases). The V end was cut by 4 bases, the J end by 7 bases, with 20 bases between. The CDR3 totals 16 residues. Germline assignment: CDR1 LNHDA and CDR2 SQIVND (reference sequence). This CDR3 is CASSKFVEGARNEQFF. For the CDR3, the DNA is TGTGCCAGTAGTAAGTTTGTGGAGGGGGCGCGGAATGAGCAGTTCTTC.

This clone has just a few counts. The chain couples TRBV2 to TRBJ2-1; weak D call: TRBD2 (6 bases). V lost 10 bases, J lost 8 bases, and 18 bases lay in between. This CDR3 is built from 13 residues. Germline CDR1 is SNHLY and CDR2 is FYNNEI. In DNA form, the CDR3 reads TGTGCCACACATCCCGGGGGTAAGGATGAGCAGTTCTTC. Its translation: CATHPGGKDEQFF.

The chain employs TRBV30 and TRBJ1-1; the D is unclear. CDR3 length: 14 residues. V shed 3 bases and J shed 6 bases, with 17 bases lying between them. Germline assignment: CDR1 GTSNPN and CDR2 SVGIG (reference sequence). The CDR3 spells CAWSPSRQAPEAFF. CDR3 coding DNA: TGTGCCTGGAGCCCATCTCGACAAGCCCCTGAAGCTTTCTTT.

The rearrangement uses TRBV30 and TRBJ1-4; the D is unclear. The CDR3 has 16 residues. Germline CDR1 is GTSNPN and CDR2 is SVGIG (reference sequence). The V gene lost 1 base and the J gene lost 8 bases, with 20 bases spanning the gap. Here the CDR3 DNA reads TGTGCCTGGAGTGGATGGGGAGGTCTCTTGCAGGAAAAACTGTTTTTT. The encoded protein is CAWSGWGGLLQEKLFF.

Turning to this clone: The junction differs from germline at one of its ends, possibly a read error. The chain joins TRBV7-6 to TRBJ2-7, with 12 bases identical to TRBD2. CDR3 size: 16 residues. Germline V lookup: CDR1 SGHVS, CDR2 FNYEAQ. The chain's CDR3 is CASSPRTSGASNEQYF. The CDR3 region has the DNA TGTGCCAGCAGCCCCAGGACTAGCGGGGCCTCCAACGAGCAGTACTTC.

V is TRBV11-2 and J is TRBJ1-2; D is undetermined. This CDR3 contains 16 residues. Germline lookup yields CDR1 SGHAT and CDR2 FQNNGV. Between the trimmed V and J ends, which lost 0 bases and 8 bases, there was a span of 19 bases. Written as DNA, the CDR3 is TGTGCCAGCAGCTTAGATAGCTGGAGCTTAAAGGAGGGCTACACCTTC. Amino acids: CASSLDSWSLKEGYTF.

V usage is TRBV9 and J usage is TRBJ1-3, with a possible D match to TRBD1 (5 bases). The CDR3 is made up of 13 amino acids. Trimming shortened V by 3 bases and J by 7 bases, and 11 bases separated the two germline ends. Germline V CDR1 and CDR2: SGDLS, YYNGEE. Written as DNA, the CDR3 is TGTGCCAGCAGCGAAGACCAGGGCAACACCATATATTTT. Translating gives CASSEDQGNTIYF.

The chain combines TRBV2 with TRBJ1-1; no firm D call. The CDR3 covers 13 residues. Germline-derived CDR1 and CDR2 are SNHLY and FYNNEI. Trimming shortened V by 7 bases and J by 1 base, and 10 bases separated the two germline ends. The CDR3 region has the DNA TGTGCCAGCATGGAGGGAGCGAACACTGAAGCTTTCTTT. Its translation is CASMEGANTEAFF.

The chain carries TRBV25-1 and TRBJ2-7; 9 nucleotides match TRBD1. J lost 3 bases, V lost 6 bases, and 6 bases had no gene match. The CDR3 loop spans 14 amino acids. CDR1 and CDR2 from the germline V gene are MGHDK and SYGVNS. The CDR3: CASRGTGQGYEQYF. CDR3 bases: TGTGCCAGCAGGGGGACAGGGCAGGGCTACGAGCAGTACTTC.

This clone was detected only a few times. The chain carries TRBV5-6 and TRBJ2-7; a weak D match, TRBD2 (5 bases). V was pared by 4 bases and J by 2 bases, with 10 bases between. The CDR3 is made up of 13 amino acids. Germline CDR1 reads SGHDT; CDR2 reads YYEEEE. In nucleotides, the CDR3 is TGTGCCAGCAGCCTCGGGGTTCCCTACGAGCAGTACTTC. It is translated as CASSLGVPYEQYF.

CDR3 sequence reads: CASSSTTGEATEAFF. The CDR3 coding sequence is TGTGCCAGCAGCTCGACCACAGGGGAAGCGACTGAAGCTTTCTTT. The chain combines TRBV5-4 with TRBJ1-1; 7 bases line up with TRBD1. CDR1 is SGHNT, CDR2 YYREEE, per germline (reference sequence). Unmatched junction bases numbered 10, after V lost 3 bases and J lost 5 bases. The CDR3 runs to 15 residues.